The 14 T cell receptor beta chains below all came from one sample that was sequenced in a study of T cell responses to AZD1222 COVID-19 vaccine. Assay used: immunoSEQ multiplex PCR; TCRdb lists only in-frame clones, some missing. The data contain 90,000 to 150,000 clones, approximately 90% of them singletons. Sequenced here: peripheral blood, sampled on day 0 of AZD1222 vaccination. The source of these receptors is an adult in good health.

The chain uses TRBV28 and TRBJ1-4; tentative D call: TRBD1 (6 bases). There are 14 residues in the CDR3. The germline gives CDR1 MDHEN, CDR2 SYDVKM. V lost 5 bases, J lost 6 bases, and 13 bases lay in between. Here the CDR3 DNA reads TGTGCCAGCAGTGCCATGCGGACAGATGAAAAACTGTTTTTT. Translated, it gives CASSAMRTDEKLFF. Full variable domain (missing parts from reference TRBV28 and TRBJ1-4): DVKVTQSSRYLVKRTGEKVFLECVQDMDHENMFWYRQDPGLGLRLIYFSYDVKMKEKGDIPEGYSVSREKKERFSLILESASTNQTSMYLCASSAMRTDEKLFFGSGTQLSVL.

The chain couples TRBV5-1 to TRBJ1-5, with 7 bases fitting TRBD1. V lost 0 bases to trimming and J lost 9 bases; unmatched junction nucleotides: 0. Looked up from germline, CDR1 is SGHRS and CDR2 is YFSETQ. This CDR3 has 12 amino acids. CDR3 nucleotides: TGCGCCAGCAGCTTGGGACAGGGGCCCCAGCATTTT. Protein product: CASSLGQGPQHF.

The CDR3 sequence is CASRRITGAMNTEAFF. CDR3 sequence (DNA): TGTGCCAGCAGACGGATTACAGGAGCCATGAACACTGAAGCTTTCTTT. This sequence joins TRBV2 and TRBJ1-1; D is possibly TRBD1 (5 bases). V was clipped by 6 bases and J by 0 bases, with 17 bases between them. The CDR3 extends over 16 amino acids. Germline values: CDR1 SNHLY, CDR2 FYNNEI. Full variable domain (rest looked up from reference TRBV2 and TRBJ1-1): EPEVTQTPSHQVTQMGQEVILRCVPISNHLYFYWYRQILGQKVEFLVSFYNNEISEKSEIFDDQFSVERPDGSNFTLKIRSTKLEDSAMYFCASRRITGAMNTEAFFGQGTRLTVV.

This chain links TRBV28 with TRBJ2-5, with D perhaps matching TRBD2 (5 bases). This CDR3 contains 15 residues. Germline values: CDR1 MDHEN, CDR2 SYDVKM. The V end lost 5 bases, the J end lost 5 bases, and 18 bases lay between the germline ends. CDR3 protein: CASSGVRGGSETQYF. In DNA, the CDR3 is TGTGCCAGCAGTGGCGTCCGGGGTGGAAGTGAGACCCAGTACTTC.

The rearrangement joins TRBV2 to TRBJ2-7; tentative D call: TRBD1 (6 bases). Looked up from germline, CDR1 is SNHLY and CDR2 is FYNNEI. CDR3 length: 14 residues. V lost 10 bases, J lost 0 bases, and 16 bases lay in between. The CDR3 region has the DNA TGTGCCACCACCCCTGACAGGACCTCCTACGAGCAGTACTTC. Its protein is CATTPDRTSYEQYF.

The gene calls are TRBV25-1 and TRBJ2-7; a possible D gene is TRBD1 (5 bases). Germline V gene data show CDR1 as MGHDK and CDR2 as SYGVNS. Trimming pared 1 base from V and 4 bases from J, leaving 11 bases between. The CDR3 is 14 amino acids. The CDR3 reads CASSESGREYEQYF. CDR3 nucleotides: TGTGCCAGCAGTGAATCGGGCAGGGAATACGAGCAGTACTTC.

The CDR3 DNA reads as TGTGCCTGGAGTGTTGGGACAGGGGGCTACGAGCAGTACTTC. As protein: CAWSVGTGGYEQYF. The chain carries TRBV30 and TRBJ2-7, with 11 bases matching TRBD1. The length of the CDR3 is 14 residues. CDR1 GTSNPN and CDR2 SVGIG come from the germline V gene (reference sequence). V dropped 0 bases and J dropped 3; count of bases not matched to a gene: 1.

A word on this clone: The junction and the germline gene differ at one end; a read error may be behind it. This chain connects TRBV9 to TRBJ2-7; TRBD2 matches 9 bases. The CDR3 contains 14 residues. CDR1 and CDR2 (germline): SGDLS, YYNGEE. CDR3 region: CASSVAGADSEQYF. Here the CDR3 DNA reads TGTGCCAGCAGTGTAGCGGGAGCGGATTCCGAGCAGTACTTC. Using reference TRBV9 and TRBJ2-7 for the parts outside the CDR3, the full variable domain is DSGVTQTPKHLITATGQRVTLRCSPRSGDLSVYWYQQSLDQGLQFLIQYYNGEERAKGNILERFSAQQFPDLHSELNLSSLELGDSALYFCASSVAGADSEQYFGPGTRLTVT.

The chain employs TRBV3-1 (or the pseudogene TRBV3-2) and TRBJ1-1, with TRBD1 identical over 10 bases. Germline assignment: CDR1 LGHDT and CDR2 YNNKEL (reference sequence). Unmatched junction bases numbered 5, after V lost 1 base and J lost 6 bases. The CDR3 runs to 15 residues. The CDR3 sequence is CASSQGTGGRAEAFF. DNA of the CDR3: TGTGCCAGCAGCCAAGGGACAGGGGGGAGGGCTGAAGCTTTCTTT.

The chain joins TRBV30 to TRBJ1-6; 9 positions agree with TRBD1. The CDR3 sequence is 15 residues long. The V gene's germline CDR1 is GTSNPN and CDR2 SVGIG (reference sequence). Losses at the gene ends were 4 bases for V and 5 bases for J; bases not matched to a gene: 6. Here the CDR3 reads CAWTPRDRDNSPLHF. CDR3 nucleotide sequence: TGTGCCTGGACCCCCCGGGACAGGGATAATTCACCCCTCCACTTT.

J is TRBJ2-7 and V is TRBV12-3 or TRBV12-4, with TRBD2 matching over 10 bases. V dropped 5 bases and J dropped 3; count of bases not matched to a gene: 1. The CDR3 contains 13 residues. The CDR3: CASSASGSYEQYF. CDR3 bases: TGTGCCAGCAGTGCTAGCGGGAGCTACGAGCAGTACTTC.

Turning to this clone: This specimen includes other DNA sequences encoding the same CDR3. The V and J genes are TRBV9 and TRBJ2-5; 9 bases are a match to TRBD2. CDR1 SGDLS and CDR2 YYNGEE come from the germline V gene. The V gene end was trimmed by 4 bases and the J gene end by 1 base; junction bases not matched to a gene: 5. CDR3 size: 15 residues. CDR3 sequence (DNA): TGTGCCAGCAGCCCCAGCGGGAGGCCCCAAGAGACCCAGTACTTC. Protein: CASSPSGRPQETQYF.

The chain has TRBV6-9 and TRBJ2-5, with 7 positions matching TRBD2. V lost 5 bases, J lost 2 bases, and 14 bases stayed unmatched. CDR3 length: 17 residues. Germline CDR1 MNHGY, CDR2 SVAAGI. The CDR3 region is CASSHCVASGLQETQYF. CDR3 nucleotides: TGTGCCAGCAGTCACTGTGTGGCTAGCGGATTACAAGAGACCCAGTACTTC.

This clone was seen once. The chain uses TRBV10-2 and TRBJ1-2, with 7 bases fitting TRBD1. With V trimmed by 3 bases and J by 0 bases, 7 bases remained unmatched. Germline CDR1 and CDR2: WSHSY and SAAADI. The CDR3 loop spans 16 amino acids. CDR3: CASSDRDRVANYGYTF. The CDR3 nucleotides read TGCGCCAGCAGTGACCGAGACAGGGTAGCTAACTATGGCTACACCTTC.